The 5 T cell receptor beta chains in this list originate from one sample, sequenced in a study of T cell responses to AZD1222 COVID-19 vaccine. Clones were sequenced by immunoSEQ multiplex PCR, and TCRdb holds only the in-frame ones, with some missing. Of roughly 120,000 clones listed, 85% to 95% are singletons. Sequencing used peripheral blood, obtained 28 days after the second AZD1222 dose. The receptors originated from an adult who received the AZD1222 COVID-19 vaccine.

V gene TRBV16 combines with J gene TRBJ1-3, with D unclear. The CDR3 contains 14 residues. V lost 4 bases, J lost 0 bases, and 7 bases lay in between. Per germline, CDR1 KGHSY and CDR2 FQNENV. This CDR3 is CASSRENSGNTIYF. The CDR3 nucleotides are TGTGCCAGCAGCCGGGAAAACTCTGGAAACACCATATATTTT.

The J gene is TRBJ1-6, the V gene TRBV15; possibly TRBD1 for D (5 bases). Trimming left V 0 bases short and J 7 bases short, with 10 bases between. CDR3 size: 15 residues. Germline loops: CDR1 LNHNV, CDR2 YYDKDF (reference sequence). The CDR3 loop is CATSREAGENSPLHF. The CDR3 nucleotides read TGTGCCACCAGCAGAGAGGCGGGGGAGAATTCACCCCTCCACTTT.

The chain joins TRBV5-5 to TRBJ1-3; unclear D gene. V lost 0 bases and J lost 2, with 9 bases in between. CDR3 length equals 15 residues. From germline, CDR1 is SGHKS and CDR2 YYEKEE (reference sequence). CDR3 DNA: TGTGCCAGCAGCTTGGGGGGTACGGCTGGAAACACCATATATTTT. Translated, it gives CASSLGGTAGNTIYF.

The V call is TRBV6-5, the J call TRBJ2-2; D assignment may be TRBD1 or TRBD2 (5 bases each). Germline CDR1 MNHEY, CDR2 SVGAGI. V was shortened by 6 bases and J by 2 bases, with 7 bases between the two germline ends. The CDR3 has 13 residues. The CDR3 bases are TGTGCCAGCAGGGGGGTAAACACCGGGGAGCTGTTTTTT. It specifies CASRGVNTGELFF.

The rearrangement joins TRBV2 to TRBJ2-1; TRBD1 is a possible D gene (7 bases). This CDR3 region has 16 residues. Trimming took 2 bases from V and 1 from J, leaving 12 bases between them. Germline V lookup: CDR1 SNHLY, CDR2 FYNNEI. CDR3 in DNA: TGTGCCAGCAGTGAACAGGGGGGATCTTCCTACAATGAGCAGTTCTTC. Translating it yields CASSEQGGSSYNEQFF.